These 10 T cell receptor beta chains originate from one sample sequenced in a study of shared clonotypes between healthy human individuals. Assay: immunoSEQ multiplex PCR; the TCRdb copy retains only in-frame clones and omits some. The table records about 980,000 clones, 60% to 85% of them present only once. Sequencing input: memory CD4+ T cells sorted from blood. Sample subset: CD45RA-negative fraction. All receptors come from a young man in good health.

In this sample, this clone turned up a few times. A much more abundant neighbour one base away suggests this may be a read error. The rearrangement links TRBV2 to TRBJ2-7; unclear D gene. With 0 bases removed from V and 2 bases from J, the gap between germline ends came to 2 bases. Germline V gene lookup returns CDR1 SNHLY and CDR2 FYNNEI. The CDR3 length is 12 residues. The DNA of the CDR3 is TGTGCCAGCAGTGAAGCCCCCTACGAGCAGTACTTC. It is translated as CASSEAPYEQYF. Full variable domain (rest looked up from reference TRBV2 and TRBJ2-7): EPEVTQTPSHQVTQMGQEVILRCVPISNHLYFYWYRQILGQKVEFLVSFYNNEISEKSEIFDDQFSVERPDGSNFTLKIRSTKLEDSAMYFCASSEAPYEQYFGPGTRLTVT.

The chain links TRBV7-8 to TRBJ2-7, with 10 bases that match TRBD2. V trimming: 4 bases; J trimming: 0 bases; junction bases outside the gene matches: 3. Germline CDR1 reads SGHVS; CDR2 reads FQNEAQ. The CDR3 sequence is 15 residues long. CDR3 sequence: CASSYLAGASYEQYF. The CDR3 nucleotides read TGTGCCAGCAGCTACCTAGCGGGAGCCTCCTACGAGCAGTACTTC.

This chain joins TRBV30 and TRBJ1-5, with TRBD1 matching over 7 bases. Germline CDR1 and CDR2: GTSNPN and SVGIG (reference sequence). The junction had 7 bases not matched to a gene; V was cut back by 4 bases and J by 4 bases. This CDR3 spans 14 amino acids. CDR3 region: CAWNRQGGNQPQHF. Written as DNA, the CDR3 is TGTGCCTGGAACCGACAGGGTGGTAATCAGCCCCAGCATTTT.

The V gene is TRBV30, the J gene TRBJ2-2; D uncertain. V dropped 1 base and J dropped 1 base, with 4 bases sitting between them. The CDR3 contains 13 residues. Germline CDR1 and CDR2: GTSNPN and SVGIG (reference sequence). CDR3 amino acids: CAWSAWNTGELFF. The DNA for the CDR3 is TGTGCCTGGAGTGCTTGGAACACCGGGGAGCTGTTTTTT.

This clone showed up just a few times. J is TRBJ1-1 and V is TRBV28; TRBD1 agrees at 9 bases. The CDR3 contains 11 residues. V trimming: 8 bases; J trimming: 10 bases; junction bases outside the gene matches: 5. Germline V gives CDR1 MDHEN, CDR2 SYDVKM. CDR3 DNA sequence: TGTGCCAGCGGCGGACAGGGGTTAGCTTTCTTT. It encodes CASGGQGLAFF.

The CDR3, as DNA: TGTGCCAGCAGTGAATATAGGGCGGGGACAGCAGTTGAAGCTTTCTTT. It is translated as CASSEYRAGTAVEAFF. The gene calls are TRBV25-1 and TRBJ1-1; TRBD1 matches at 7 bases. The CDR3 is made up of 16 amino acids. With V trimmed by 0 bases and J by 7 bases, 11 bases remained unmatched. The germline gives CDR1 MGHDK, CDR2 SYGVNS.

V usage is TRBV7-2 and J usage is TRBJ1-2; unclear D gene. The V end lost 5 bases, the J end lost 4 bases, and 14 bases lay between the germline ends. Per the germline V gene, CDR1 is SGHTA and CDR2 is FQGNSA. This CDR3 comprises 14 residues. CDR3 DNA: TGTGCCAGCAGCCCTGGGATTATGTCCTATGGCTACACCTTC. It yields the protein CASSPGIMSYGYTF.

This chain joins TRBV6-1 and TRBJ1-6; TRBD1 is a possible D gene (5 bases). The V end was cut by 7 bases, the J end by 6 bases, with 13 bases between. The CDR3 sequence is 14 residues long. The germline V gene encodes CDR1 MNHNS and CDR2 SASEGT. CDR3 amino acids: CASNPGNGNSPLHF. CDR3 DNA: TGTGCCAGCAACCCAGGGAACGGTAATTCACCCCTCCACTTT.

This clone was seen a single time. The chain links TRBV6-5 to TRBJ2-7, with 10 nucleotides matching TRBD1. This CDR3 is 15 amino acids long. Germline trimming cut 5 bases from V and 6 bases from J; bases unmatched to any gene: 10. Germline lookup yields CDR1 MNHEY and CDR2 SVGAGI. The CDR3 region has the DNA TGTGCCAGCAGTCCCTTTGGACAGGGGGAAAGCGAGCAGTACTTC. This gives the protein CASSPFGQGESEQYF.

The chain joins TRBV19 to TRBJ2-7; 8 bases align to TRBD1. In germline, CDR1 is LNHDA, CDR2 SQIVND (reference sequence). V lost 6 bases to trimming and J lost 0 bases; unmatched junction nucleotides: 4. The CDR3 is made up of 14 amino acids. CDR3 sequence reads: CASSGQGSSYEQYF. For the CDR3, the DNA is TGTGCCAGTAGCGGACAGGGAAGCTCCTACGAGCAGTACTTC.